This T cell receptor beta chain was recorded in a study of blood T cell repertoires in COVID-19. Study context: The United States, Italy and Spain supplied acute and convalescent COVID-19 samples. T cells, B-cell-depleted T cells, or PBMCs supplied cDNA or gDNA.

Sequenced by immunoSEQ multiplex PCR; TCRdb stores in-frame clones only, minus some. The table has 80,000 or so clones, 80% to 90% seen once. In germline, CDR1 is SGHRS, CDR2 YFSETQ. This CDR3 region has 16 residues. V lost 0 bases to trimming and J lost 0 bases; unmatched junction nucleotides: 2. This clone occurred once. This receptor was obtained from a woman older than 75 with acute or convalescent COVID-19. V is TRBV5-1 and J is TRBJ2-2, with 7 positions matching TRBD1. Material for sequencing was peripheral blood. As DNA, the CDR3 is TGCGCCAGCAGCTTGGAGGGACAGACGAACACCGGGGAGCTGTTTTTT. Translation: CASSLEGQTNTGELFF. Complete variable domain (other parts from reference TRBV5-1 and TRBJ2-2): KAGVTQTPRYLIKTRGQQVTLSCSPISGHRSVSWYQQTPGQGLQFLFEYFSETQRNKGNFPGRFSGRQFSNSRSEMNVSTLELGDSALYLCASSLEGQTNTGELFFGEGSRLTVL.